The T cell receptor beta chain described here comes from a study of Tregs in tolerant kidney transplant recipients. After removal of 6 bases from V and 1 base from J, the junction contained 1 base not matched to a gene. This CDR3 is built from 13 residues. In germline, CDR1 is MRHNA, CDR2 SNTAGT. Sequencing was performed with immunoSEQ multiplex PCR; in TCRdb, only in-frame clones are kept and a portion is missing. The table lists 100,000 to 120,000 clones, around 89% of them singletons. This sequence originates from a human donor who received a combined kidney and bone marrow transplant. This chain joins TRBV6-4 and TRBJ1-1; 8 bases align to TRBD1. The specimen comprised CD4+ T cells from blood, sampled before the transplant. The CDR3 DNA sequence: TGTGCCAGCAGGGGGACAGGGAACACTGAAGCTTTCTTT. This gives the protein CASRGTGNTEAFF.